This T cell receptor (beta chain) derives from a study of blood T cell repertoires in COVID-19 (dated by TCRdb to the early 2020s). With respect to the entire study: Samples from collaborators originated in the United States, Italy and Spain and spanned both the acute and convalescent phases of COVID-19. The material from the prospective study consisted of cDNA or gDNA derived from T cells, B-cell-depleted T cells, or PBMCs. The dataset comprised deeply sampled blood TCRbeta repertoires from subjects exposed to, actively infected with, or recovered from COVID-19. The repertoires were released in a freely available public database meant as a resource for research on the immune response to SARS-CoV-2. Samples came from the ongoing ImmuneRACE study (first 160 participants) plus 1,254 subjects from 6 global collaborators. The sample metadata nearly always contained a de-identified subject ID, COVID-19 status, age in years and sex. Where available, HLA class I and class II types were obtained from metadata supplied by the sample provider rather than from assay-based typing.

The collaborating institutions used their own protocols to collect whole blood in K2EDTA tubes. For TCRbeta analysis, collaborators shipped samples as frozen whole blood, isolated PBMCs, or DNA extracted from either of those sample types. As regards this clone: The antigen it binds to is not known. No quality values exist for individual bases; no much larger clone is one base distant.

CDR1 and CDR2 are read off the germline V gene as SQVTM and ANQGSEA. Its CDR3 holds 13 amino acids, cysteine through phenylalanine. The retained sequence is limited to the CDR3, 39 bases, with the frame set at the first base. The V end gives up 7 bases and the J end 0 bases, leaving 3 bases in the junction not matched to a gene. TCRbeta CDR3 regions were amplified from genomic DNA using the immunoSEQ Assay, a bias-controlled multiplex PCR. In the source study's methods: The number of nucleated cells in each sample was estimated from the amplification of reference gene primers within the assay. Sequence reads were collapsed and filtered to measure the absolute abundance of every unique TCRbeta CDR3 rearrangement. Productive Simpson clonality was computed per sample as the square root of Simpson's diversity index over productive rearrangements. In its TCRdb copy, this immuneACCESS table keeps in-frame sequences only and misses some clones. Where compared with another copy, unresolved V genes explain less than half of these, and the others have no known cause. That table gives V, J and clone size, and the DNA gave D and trimming. For this sample the table gives approximately 250,000 clones, of which around 81% were detected only once. The ten largest clones take up more than 6% of the sample.

Study-wide findings and limitations: How much clinical and demographic metadata was included differed by source and by participant, and the metadata was provided uncurated.

This sequence was found in an older woman with active or convalescent COVID-19. The sample comprised peripheral blood. This receptor chain uses TRBV29-1 and TRBJ1-3; 7 middle bases align to TRBD1. The sequenced DNA: TGCAGCGCCACAGGGGTCTCTGGAAACACCATATATTTT. Its translation is CSATGVSGNTIYF.